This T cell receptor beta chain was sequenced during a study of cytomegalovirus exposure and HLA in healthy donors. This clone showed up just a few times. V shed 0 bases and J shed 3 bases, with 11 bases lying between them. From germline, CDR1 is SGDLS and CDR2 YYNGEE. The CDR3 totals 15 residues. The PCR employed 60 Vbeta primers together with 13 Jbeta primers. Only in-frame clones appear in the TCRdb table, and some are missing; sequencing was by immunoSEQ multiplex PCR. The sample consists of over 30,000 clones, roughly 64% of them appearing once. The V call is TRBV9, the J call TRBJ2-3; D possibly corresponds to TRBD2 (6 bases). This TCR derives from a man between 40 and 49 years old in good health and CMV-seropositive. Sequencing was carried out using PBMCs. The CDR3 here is CASSVGGAGTDTQYF. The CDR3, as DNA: TGTGCCAGCAGCGTAGGCGGGGCCGGGACAGATACGCAGTATTTT.